The rows below give T cell receptor beta chains drawn from one sample of a study of cytomegalovirus exposure and HLA in healthy donors. Data came from immunoSEQ multiplex PCR; TCRdb stores just in-frame clones and leaves some out. The repertoire includes 100,000 or so clones, 83% of them detected once, and 5.5% to 7% sits in the top ten. Sequences were obtained from PBMCs. The receptors here all came from a man between 18 and 35 years old in good health and CMV-seronegative. CDR3s include the opening cysteine and the closing phenylalanine or tryptophan. Fields, in order: J gene, clone size, D gene, V gene, CDR3 protein, CDR3 DNA. A D gene is named only where the DNA matches it firmly. Expanded clones are given a class, and other clones once, few, many or no size at all.

TRBJ2-2,-,TRBD1,TRBV19,CASRRDRANTGELFF,TGTGCCAGTAGGAGGGACAGGGCGAACACCGGGGAGCTGTTTTTT
TRBJ2-7,once,TRBD1,TRBV28,CASSQTGYEQYF,TGTGCCAGCAGTCAGACAGGGTACGAGCAGTACTTC
TRBJ2-3,-,-,TRBV28,CASSLSSYTDTQYF,TGTGCCAGCAGTTTATCTTCCTACACAGATACGCAGTATTTT
TRBJ2-7,-,TRBD2,TRBV7-2,CASSPIGLAGPYEQYF,TGTGCCAGCAGCCCCATTGGACTAGCGGGCCCCTACGAGCAGTACTTC
TRBJ1-5,-,-,TRBV28,CASSLGTGDSNQPQHF,TGTGCCAGCAGTTTGGGGACGGGGGATAGCAATCAGCCCCAGCATTTT
TRBJ2-7,-,TRBD1,TRBV7-2,CASSSHPEGQSKQYF,TGTGCCAGCAGCTCGCACCCCGAGGGACAGTCCAAGCAGTACTTC
TRBJ1-5,-,-,TRBV10-3,CAISETQGGNQPQHF,TGTGCCATCAGTGAGACACAGGGTGGAAATCAGCCCCAGCATTTT
TRBJ1-1,once,-,TRBV2,CAFRVGEGTEAFF,TGTGCCTTCAGGGTAGGGGAGGGCACTGAAGCTTTCTTT
TRBJ1-1,once,TRBD1,TRBV27,CASSRLQGTGGWHTEAFF,TGTGCCAGCAGTCGATTACAGGGGACCGGCGGTTGGCACACTGAAGCTTTCTTT
TRBJ1-1,-,-,TRBV30,CAWKVSWGAEAFF,TGTGCCTGGAAGGTTAGTTGGGGCGCTGAAGCTTTCTTT
TRBJ1-1,-,TRBD1,TRBV28,CASSSWTGVNTEAFF,TGTGCCAGCAGTTCATGGACAGGGGTGAACACTGAAGCTTTCTTT
TRBJ2-1,-,-,TRBV2,CASSNDRSSSYNEQFF,TGTGCCAGCAGTAATGACAGGTCCAGCTCCTACAATGAGCAGTTCTTC
TRBJ2-7,-,TRBD2,TRBV28,CASSTLLAGVGEQYF,TGTGCCAGCAGTACCTTACTAGCGGGAGTAGGTGAGCAGTACTTC
TRBJ2-2,-,TRBD2,TRBV23-1,CASSPPSLAEPGTGELFF,TGCGCCAGCAGCCCCCCGTCCCTAGCGGAGCCTGGGACCGGGGAGCTGTTTTTT
TRBJ2-7,-,-,TRBV6-6,CASSYRDTGPYEQYF,TGTGCCAGCAGTTACAGGGACACGGGTCCCTACGAGCAGTACTTC
TRBJ2-7,-,-,TRBV4-3,CASSHAREREQYF,TGCGCCAGCAGCCATGCCCGGGAGCGTGAGCAGTACTTC
TRBJ2-1,-,TRBD2,TRBV14,CASSQDPSLAGVSNLYNEQFF,TGTGCCAGCAGCCAAGATCCTTCTCTAGCGGGAGTGTCTAACCTCTACAATGAGCAGTTCTTC
TRBJ2-1,-,-,TRBV4-3,CASSQDLGGVDEQFF,TGCGCCAGCAGCCAAGATCTAGGGGGGGTCGATGAGCAGTTCTTC
TRBJ2-6,-,-,TRBV27,CASRTTQGYSGANVLTF,TGTGCCAGCAGAACGACACAGGGATACTCTGGGGCCAACGTCCTGACTTTC
TRBJ1-5,-,-,TRBV28,CASSLKGNNQPQHF,TGTGCCAGCAGTTTAAAGGGGAACAATCAGCCCCAGCATTTT
TRBJ2-5,once,TRBD2,TRBV5-1,CASSYPGGKETQYF,TGCGCCAGCAGCTATCCGGGAGGTAAAGAGACCCAGTACTTC
TRBJ1-5,-,-,TRBV7-2,CASYITGSGGNQPQHF,TGTGCCAGCTACATTACAGGGTCCGGAGGCAATCAGCCCCAGCATTTT
TRBJ2-7,-,TRBD2,TRBV27,CASSSGLAGTYEQYF,TGTGCCAGCAGTTCGGGACTAGCGGGGACCTACGAGCAGTACTTC
TRBJ2-1,once,TRBD2,TRBV19,CASSNLAGARDNEQFF,TGTGCCAGTAGTAACCTAGCGGGGGCTAGAGACAATGAGCAGTTCTTC
TRBJ2-1,few,-,TRBV6-5,CASSYSLEIKDEQFF,TGTGCCAGCAGTTACTCTCTAGAAATCAAGGATGAGCAGTTCTTC
TRBJ1-1,-,-,TRBV10-3,CAISDGTSNTEAFF,TGTGCCATCAGTGATGGCACCTCGAACACTGAAGCTTTCTTT
TRBJ1-1,-,-,TRBV5-1,CASSPTGKNTEAFF,TGCGCCAGCAGCCCGACAGGAAAGAACACTGAAGCTTTCTTT
TRBJ2-7,-,TRBD2,TRBV5-4,CASSSDLSSGTDYEQYF,TGTGCCAGCAGCTCGGACTTATCTAGCGGAACCGACTACGAGCAGTACTTC
TRBJ1-4,-,TRBD1,TRBV5-1,CASSPQGAVNEKLFF,TGCGCCAGCAGCCCCCAGGGGGCAGTTAATGAAAAACTGTTTTTT
TRBJ1-5,once,-,TRBV11-3,CASSSTGNQPQHF,TGTGCCAGCAGCTCCACAGGGAATCAGCCCCAGCATTTT
TRBJ1-5,-,-,TRBV6-5,CASSYSFEGDQPQHF,TGTGCCAGCAGTTACTCCTTTGAAGGGGATCAGCCCCAGCATTTT
TRBJ2-4,-,TRBD1,TRBV28,CASTRTGGHGSAKNIQYF,TGTGCCAGCACCCGGACAGGGGGACATGGTTCGGCCAAAAACATTCAGTACTTC
TRBJ1-1,-,TRBD1,TRBV15,CATSQVDRLEAFF,TGTGCCACCAGCCAAGTGGACAGGCTTGAAGCTTTCTTT
TRBJ2-7,-,-,TRBV18,CASSPSVYEQYF,TGTGCCAGCTCACCTTCGGTCTACGAGCAGTACTTC
TRBJ1-1,-,-,TRBV6-1,CASTTVEGNTEAFF,TGTGCCAGCACCACCGTAGAGGGAAACACTGAAGCTTTCTTT
TRBJ2-3,-,-,TRBV19,CAVEARGTDTQYF,TGTGCCGTAGAGGCACGGGGCACAGATACGCAGTATTTT
TRBJ2-3,once,-,TRBV5-1,CASSFGGATDTQYF,TGCGCCAGCAGCTTTGGGGGGGCCACAGATACGCAGTATTTT
TRBJ1-2,once,TRBD1,TRBV6-1,CASSEPGTGGFGYTF,TGTGCCAGCAGTGAACCCGGTACAGGGGGTTTTGGCTACACCTTC
TRBJ1-1,-,TRBD1,TRBV11-2,CASRRDRGLSEAFF,TGTGCCAGCAGGAGGGACAGGGGGCTTTCTGAAGCTTTCTTT
TRBJ1-2,-,-,TRBV25-1,CASRPGFGGYTF,TGTGCCAGCCGGCCAGGGTTCGGTGGCTACACCTTC
TRBJ1-2,-,-,TRBV12-5,CASGLGGLANYGYTF,TGTGCTAGTGGTTTGGGGGGACTAGCTAACTATGGCTACACCTTC
TRBJ2-3,-,TRBD2,TRBV7-2,CASSLAPGRTTDTQYF,TGTGCCAGCAGCTTAGCACCCGGGAGGACCACAGATACGCAGTATTTT
TRBJ2-3,-,TRBD1,TRBV6-1,CASSDRDRGTDTQYF,TGTGCCAGCAGCGACCGGGACAGGGGCACAGATACGCAGTATTTT
TRBJ1-6,-,-,TRBV27,CASSTGAYNSPLHF,TGTGCCAGCAGTACAGGCGCCTATAATTCACCCCTCCACTTT
TRBJ1-2,-,-,TRBV12-5,CASGLAGDGYTF,TGTGCTAGTGGTTTGGCAGGGGATGGCTACACCTTC
TRBJ2-2,-,TRBD2,TRBV19,CASSPLAGEATGELFF,TGTGCCAGTAGTCCCCTGGCGGGAGAGGCCACCGGGGAGCTGTTTTTT
TRBJ2-4,-,-,TRBV7-9,CASSSPPGNMAKNIQYF,TGTGCCAGCAGCTCACCCCCAGGGAACATGGCCAAAAACATTCAGTACTTC
TRBJ2-7,once,TRBD2,TRBV6-1,CASSGGSGSPYEQYF,TGTGCCAGCAGTGGAGGTAGCGGGAGTCCCTACGAGCAGTACTTC
TRBJ1-2,-,-,TRBV11-3,CASSLEWRSYGYTF,TGTGCCAGCAGCTTAGAATGGAGGAGCTATGGCTACACCTTC
TRBJ2-3,-,-,TRBV19,CASSLLGASTDTQYF,TGTGCCAGTAGTTTACTTGGAGCTAGCACAGATACGCAGTATTTT
TRBJ2-3,-,TRBD2,TRBV10-3,CANELAGVADTQYF,TGTGCCAACGAACTAGCGGGAGTGGCAGATACGCAGTATTTT
TRBJ1-1,-,TRBD1,TRBV7-2,CASSLYRGQLTEAFF,TGTGCCAGCAGCTTGTACAGGGGGCAGCTCACTGAAGCTTTCTTT
TRBJ2-7,few,TRBD1,TRBV2,CAGNRGGPYEQYF,TGTGCCGGGAACAGGGGTGGCCCCTACGAGCAGTACTTC
TRBJ2-7,-,TRBD2,TRBV6-5,CASSRTSGYEQYF,TGTGCCAGCAGTCGGACTAGCGGCTACGAGCAGTACTTC
TRBJ2-7,-,TRBD2,TRBV27,CASSLSPPGGYEQYF,TGTGCCAGCAGTTTATCGCCCCCGGGAGGATACGAGCAGTACTTC
TRBJ2-1,few,-,TRBV4-1,CASSQILVGEQFF,TGCGCCAGCAGCCAAATACTAGTTGGTGAGCAGTTCTTC
TRBJ2-2,once,TRBD2,TRBV5-1,CASSHLAGGTGELFF,TGCGCCAGCAGCCATTTAGCGGGAGGGACCGGGGAGCTGTTTTTT
TRBJ2-2,-,-,TRBV27,CASSSGHLNTGELFF,TGTGCCAGCAGTTCGGGACACTTGAACACCGGGGAGCTGTTTTTT
TRBJ2-5,few,TRBD2,TRBV25-1,CASGPESGRLETQYF,TGTGCCAGCGGCCCGGAGAGCGGGAGGTTAGAGACCCAGTACTTC